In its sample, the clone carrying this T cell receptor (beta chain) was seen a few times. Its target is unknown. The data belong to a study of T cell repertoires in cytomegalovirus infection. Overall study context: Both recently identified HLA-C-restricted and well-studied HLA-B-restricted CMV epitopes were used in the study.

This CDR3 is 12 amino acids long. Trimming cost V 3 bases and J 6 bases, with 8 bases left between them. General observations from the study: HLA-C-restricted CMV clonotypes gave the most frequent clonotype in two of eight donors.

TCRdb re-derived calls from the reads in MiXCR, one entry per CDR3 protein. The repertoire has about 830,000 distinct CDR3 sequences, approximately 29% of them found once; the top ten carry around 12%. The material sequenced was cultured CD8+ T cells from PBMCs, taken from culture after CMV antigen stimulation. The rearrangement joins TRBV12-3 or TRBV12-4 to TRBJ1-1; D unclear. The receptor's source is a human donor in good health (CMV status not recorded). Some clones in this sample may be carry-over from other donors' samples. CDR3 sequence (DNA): TGTGCCAGCAGTTTCCCAGAATCTGAAGCTTTCTTT. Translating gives CASSFPESEAFF.